This note documents a single T cell receptor beta chain sequence. The antigen is unknown. Germline values: CDR1 MNHEY, CDR2 SMNVEV (reference sequence). This CDR3 contains 15 residues. Trimming shortened V by 2 bases and J by 2 bases, and 12 bases separated the two germline ends. The sample is drawn from a study of T cell responses to AZD1222 COVID-19 vaccine. Study at large: Pooled in the analysis were second doses at about 4 or about 12 weeks. General observations from the study: Repertoire collection took place solely once the T cell response had peaked. The sample set comprised mostly white British donors with more females, and clonal diversity was possibly underestimated. The span of vaccine-associated CD4 TCRs extended across spike, with dominance at 160-218 and 743-854.

Sequencing used immunoSEQ multiplex PCR; TCRdb keeps in-frame clones, though not all of them. The table records 90,000 to 130,000 clones, about 86% of them present only once. The chain recombines TRBV27 with TRBJ1-2, with D unresolved. Sequences were derived from peripheral blood, sampled on day 0 of AZD1222 vaccination. The TCR sequence derives from an adult in good health. The CDR3 reads CASSLKAGENYGYTF. The CDR3 DNA is TGTGCCAGCAGTTTAAAGGCAGGAGAGAACTATGGCTACACCTTC.